These 12 T cell receptor beta chains originate from one sample sequenced in a study of T cell repertoires in cytomegalovirus infection. TCRdb re-called the reads through MiXCR, storing one row per CDR3 protein. The data contain 400,000 to 600,000 distinct CDR3 sequences, 40% to 50% of them singletons. Their target antigens are unknown. This material consisted of cultured PBMCs, taken from culture after CMV antigen stimulation. The receptors stem from a human donor in good health (CMV status not recorded). Some clones in this sample may be carry-over from other donors' samples.

This sequence joins TRBV7-9 and TRBJ2-2, with D uncertain. Germline CDR1 and CDR2: SEHNR and FQNEAQ (reference sequence). V gave up 5 bases and J gave up 2 bases, with 21 bases separating them. The CDR3 has 18 residues. The CDR3 DNA follows: TGTGCCAGCAGCCCCCAGACAAAAGGACCTTCTAACACCGGGGAGCTGTTTTTT. Encoded protein: CASSPQTKGPSNTGELFF.

A few counts support this clonotype. The gene calls are TRBV6-1 and TRBJ1-2, with D unclear. V was pared by 6 bases and J by 4 bases, with 12 bases between. The CDR3 loop spans 13 amino acids. Looked up from germline, CDR1 is MNHNS and CDR2 is SASEGT. The CDR3 reads CASRKTSVYGYTF. The CDR3 DNA reads as TGTGCCAGCAGGAAGACATCGGTCTATGGCTACACCTTC.

The chain joins TRBV12-3 or TRBV12-4 to TRBJ1-5, with a weak D call TRBD1 (6 bases). Trimming pared 5 bases from V and 6 bases from J, leaving 14 bases between. The CDR3 is 14 residues long. In DNA, the CDR3 is TGTGCCAGCAGTGCAGGGGCTCTTGCTCAGCCCCAGCATTTT. Its translation: CASSAGALAQPQHF.

There are many counts of this clonotype. This chain uses TRBV7-2 with TRBJ1-1, with TRBD1 matching over 8 bases. The CDR3 sequence is 14 residues long. The V gene end was trimmed by 3 bases and the J gene end by 4 bases; junction bases not matched to a gene: 4. Germline loops: CDR1 SGHTA, CDR2 FQGNSA. CDR3 coding DNA: TGTGCCAGCAGCTTGAGACAGGGGACCACTGAAGCTTTCTTT. This gives the protein CASSLRQGTTEAFF.

This clonotype appeared a few times. The rearrangement joins TRBV5-4 to TRBJ1-1; D not resolved. The length of the CDR3 is 15 residues. Trimming took off 5 bases at V and 5 bases at J, with 19 bases between the two ends. CDR1 and CDR2 from the germline V gene are SGHNT and YYREEE (reference sequence). The CDR3 coding sequence is TGTGCCAGCAGACCCGCTACCGACGGTGTGACTGAAGCTTTCTTT. As protein: CASRPATDGVTEAFF.

The rearrangement links TRBV20-1 to TRBJ1-5; D unclear. CDR1 DFQATT and CDR2 SNEGSKA come from the germline V gene (reference sequence). The CDR3 is 12 amino acids. The V end lost 7 bases, the J end lost 6 bases, and 13 bases lay between the germline ends. CDR3 sequence reads: CSVLLQTQPQHF. The CDR3 nucleotides read TGCAGTGTCTTACTCCAAACTCAGCCCCAGCATTTT.

V and J are TRBV12-3 or TRBV12-4 and TRBJ2-1; no definite D call. CDR3 length: 15 amino acids. Trimming removed 7 bases at V and 0 bases at J, with 13 bases between. CDR3 loop: CASTLSWSSYNEQFF. CDR3 sequence (DNA): TGTGCCAGCACCCTCAGTTGGAGCTCCTACAATGAGCAGTTCTTC.

V is TRBV7-2 and J is TRBJ2-2, with D perhaps TRBD1 (5 bases). Trimming stripped 5 bases from V and 2 bases from J, with 12 bases between. There are 15 residues in the CDR3. Germline V gives CDR1 SGHTA, CDR2 FQGNSA. CDR3 sequence (DNA): TGTGCCAGCAGCCCCCAGGGATTCAACACCGGGGAGCTGTTTTTT. Encoded protein: CASSPQGFNTGELFF.

This clonotype was counted between two and nine times. The gene calls are TRBV6-1 and TRBJ2-5; D is unresolved. Trimming cost V 10 bases and J 7 bases, with 10 bases left between them. The length of the CDR3 is 10 residues. Germline lookup yields CDR1 MNHNS and CDR2 SASEGT. CDR3 in DNA: TGTGCCACCGGCCTTGGGACCCAGTACTTC. Amino acids: CATGLGTQYF.

As to this clonotype: Relative to the germline gene, one junction end is altered; a read error may explain this. This chain links TRBV2 with TRBJ1-4, with TRBD1 matching over 8 bases. The CDR3 spans 14 residues. Germline V gene sequence: CDR1 SNHLY, CDR2 FYNNEI. For the CDR3, the DNA is TGTGCCAGCAGCGAAGACAGGGGAGGTGAAAAACTGTTTTTT. Amino acids: CASSEDRGGEKLFF.

This clonotype was recorded a few times. V gene TRBV28 combines with J gene TRBJ1-2; D is unclear. Trimming shortened V by 7 bases and J by 6 bases, and 15 bases separated the two germline ends. The CDR3 spans 13 residues. Germline loops: CDR1 MDHEN, CDR2 SYDVKM. CDR3 bases: TGTGCCAGCACCTCAGCCCCAAGAGATGGCTACACCTTC. Amino acid sequence: CASTSAPRDGYTF.

Details on this clonotype: Its ends do not fully match the called genes, so a read error is possible. This chain connects TRBV6-5 to TRBJ1-6, with TRBD1 matching 9 bases. This CDR3 contains 16 residues. Germline V gene sequence: CDR1 MNHEY, CDR2 SVGAGI. The DNA of the CDR3 is TGTGCCAGCAGACGGGACAGGGCGTCCTATAGTTCACCCCTCCACTTT. This sequence encodes CASRRDRASYSSPLHF.